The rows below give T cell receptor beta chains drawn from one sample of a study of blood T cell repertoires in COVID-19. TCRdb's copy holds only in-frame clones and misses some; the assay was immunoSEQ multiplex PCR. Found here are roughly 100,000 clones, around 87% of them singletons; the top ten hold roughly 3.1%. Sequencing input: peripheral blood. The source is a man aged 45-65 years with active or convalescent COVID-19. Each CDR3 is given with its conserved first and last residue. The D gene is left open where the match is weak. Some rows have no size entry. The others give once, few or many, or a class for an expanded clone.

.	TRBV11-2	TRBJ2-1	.	TGTGCCAGCAGCTCCAGACAGAACTACGGCCATGAGCAGTTCTTC	CASSSRQNYGHEQFF
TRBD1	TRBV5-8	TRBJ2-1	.	TGTGCCAGCAGTTTGACAGGGATTCAGGACAATGAGCAGTTCTTC	CASSLTGIQDNEQFF
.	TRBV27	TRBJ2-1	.	TGTGCCACCCATGGTACGTTGAGAAGAAATGAGCAGTTCTTC	CATHGTLRRNEQFF
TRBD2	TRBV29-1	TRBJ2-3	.	TGCAGCGTTGAAGATCCAATAGCGGGGGAACTCACAGATACGCAGTATTTT	CSVEDPIAGELTDTQYF
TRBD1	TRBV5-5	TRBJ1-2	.	TGTGCCAGCAGCAAAGACAGGGGCTACTATGGCTACACCTTC	CASSKDRGYYGYTF
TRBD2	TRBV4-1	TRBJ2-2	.	TGCGCCAGCAGCCAAGAGCTAGCGGGGGGGCCGGGTACCGGGGAGCTGTTTTTT	CASSQELAGGPGTGELFF
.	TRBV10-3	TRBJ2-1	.	TGTGCCATCAGTGACCCGAGAGTCGATGAGCAGTTCTTC	CAISDPRVDEQFF
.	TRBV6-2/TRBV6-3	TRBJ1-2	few	TGTGCCAGCAGTTACTCGCAACTGGACAATAACTATGGCTACACCTTC	CASSYSQLDNNYGYTF
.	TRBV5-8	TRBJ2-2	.	TGTGCCAGCACCGGGGCCGGGGAGCTGTTTTTT	CASTGAGELFF
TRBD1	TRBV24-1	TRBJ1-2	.	TGTGCCACCAGTGAAGGACAGGGGTATGGCTACACCTTC	CATSEGQGYGYTF
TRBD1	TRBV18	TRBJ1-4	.	TGTGCCAGCTCTCAGGGGGCGCAGAAGGAAAAACTGTTTTTT	CASSQGAQKEKLFF
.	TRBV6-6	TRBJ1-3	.	TGTGCCAGCAGTTACTCGGGCAGACCCTCTGGAAACACCATATATTTT	CASSYSGRPSGNTIYF
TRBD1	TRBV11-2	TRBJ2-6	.	TGTGCCAGCGAAAGGACAGGGGGCTCTGGGGCCAACGTCCTGACTTTC	CASERTGGSGANVLTF
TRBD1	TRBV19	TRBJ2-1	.	TGTGCCAGTAGCATTGGACAGGGTGCCTACAATGAGCAGTTCTTC	CASSIGQGAYNEQFF
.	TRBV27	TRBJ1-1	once	TGTGCCAGCAGTTTTGGACAGATGAACACTGAAGCTTTCTTT	CASSFGQMNTEAFF
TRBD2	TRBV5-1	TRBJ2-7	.	TGCGCCAGCAGCTCCTCGAGCGGGGCGTACGAGCAGTACTTC	CASSSSSGAYEQYF
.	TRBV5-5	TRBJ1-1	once	TGTGCCAGCAGCTTTGGAGGTGCCAACACTGAAGCTTTCTTT	CASSFGGANTEAFF
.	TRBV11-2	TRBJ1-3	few	TGTGCCAGCAGTTACTTGAAGGCTACAGGGCGAGGAAACACCATATATTTT	CASSYLKATGRGNTIYF
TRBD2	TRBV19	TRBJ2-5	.	TGTGCCAGTAGTATTTCCGGACTAGCGGGGGTTCAAGAGACCCAGTACTTC	CASSISGLAGVQETQYF
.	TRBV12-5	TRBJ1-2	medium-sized	TGTGCTAGTGGTTTGGTACACTTACCGGGGACTAACTATGGCTACACCTTC	CASGLVHLPGTNYGYTF